A single sample is the source of the 5 T cell receptor beta chains below, sequenced in a study of T cell responses to AZD1222 COVID-19 vaccine. Generated by immunoSEQ multiplex PCR, the TCRdb table keeps only in-frame clones and is missing some. The sample holds about 54,000 clones, 89% seen once. This sample comprised peripheral blood, obtained 28 days after the second AZD1222 dose. Source of these receptors: an adult who received the AZD1222 COVID-19 vaccine.

The chain couples TRBV7-9 to TRBJ2-7, with D unresolved. The germline gives CDR1 SEHNR, CDR2 FQNEAQ (reference sequence). Trimming took off 5 bases at V and 3 bases at J, with 5 bases between the two ends. The CDR3 covers 11 residues. CDR3 sequence (DNA): TGTGCCAGCAGCCCCCTCTACGAGCAGTACTTC. As protein: CASSPLYEQYF. Supplemented by reference TRBV7-9 and TRBJ2-7, the full variable domain reads DTGVSQNPRHKITKRGQNVTFRCDPISEHNRLYWYRQTLGQGPEFLTYFQNEAQLEKSRLLSDRFSAERPKGSFSTLEIQRTEQGDSAMYLCASSPLYEQYFGPGTRLTVT.

The rearrangement uses TRBV4-3 and TRBJ2-3; D is undetermined. The CDR3 has 14 residues. Trimming cost V 1 base and J 5 bases, with 10 bases left between them. Germline values: CDR1 LGHNA, CDR2 YSLEER. The CDR3 spells CASSQGLRGDTQYF. DNA for the CDR3: TGCGCCAGCAGCCAAGGTCTCCGTGGAGATACGCAGTATTTT.

This chain connects TRBV10-3 to TRBJ2-3, with 7 bases that match TRBD1. Per germline, CDR1 ENHRY and CDR2 SYGVKD. This CDR3 has 15 residues. V shed 4 bases and J 2 bases; nucleotides not matched to a gene: 6. The CDR3 spells CAISGPGQLTDTQYF. The DNA of the CDR3 is TGTGCCATCAGTGGCCCGGGACAGCTCACAGATACGCAGTATTTT.

This rearrangement joins TRBV6-5 to TRBJ1-5, with 7 bases identical to TRBD1. Germline trimming cut 6 bases from V and 4 bases from J; bases unmatched to any gene: 6. CDR1 MNHEY and CDR2 SVGAGI come from the germline V gene. The CDR3 contains 14 residues. The DNA of the CDR3 is TGTGCCAGCAGACTGACAGGGCGGAATCAGCCCCAGCATTTT. As protein: CASRLTGRNQPQHF.

V and J are TRBV19 and TRBJ1-5; D uncertain. Germline assignment: CDR1 LNHDA and CDR2 SQIVND (reference sequence). The V gene lost 9 bases and the J gene lost 7 bases, with 10 bases spanning the gap. This CDR3 has 11 amino acids. CDR3 DNA: TGTGCCAGCAGTGGTAGCCAGCCCCAGCATTTT. Its translation is CASSGSQPQHF.